Presented here are 8 T cell receptor beta chains from one specimen sequenced in a study of CD8+ T cells in alopecia areata. Isolated RNA was reverse transcribed into cDNA used as the sequencing template. TCRdb's table, derived via immunoSEQ multiplex PCR, lists solely in-frame clones and lacks some. The sample includes approximately 300,000 clones, 58% of them seen just once. Treatment noted: oral pan-JAK inhibitor, 5-10 mg twice daily. Sequenced material: CD4+ T cells sorted from blood, taken at week 24, from a patient treated with tofacitinib. The origin of the receptors is a human donor with alopecia areata.

The chain has TRBV5-1 and TRBJ2-3, with D possibly matching TRBD2 (6 bases). Trimming shortened V by 1 base and J by 1 base, and 7 bases separated the two germline ends. The germline gives CDR1 SGHRS, CDR2 YFSETQ. The CDR3 runs to 14 residues. CDR3 coding DNA: TGCGCCAGCAGCTTGCCGGGGGGCACAGATACGCAGTATTTT. It is translated as CASSLPGGTDTQYF.

The chain combines TRBV15 with TRBJ2-7, with 7 bases lining up with TRBD1. J was trimmed by 2 bases and V by 5 bases; bases with no gene match: 9. There are 15 residues in the CDR3. Germline CDR1 is LNHNV and CDR2 is YYDKDF (reference sequence). CDR3 nucleotide sequence: TGTGCCACCAGCGGGCAAACCGGGACAGCCTACGAGCAGTACTTC. This codes for CATSGQTGTAYEQYF.

This clone was found a few times. V gene TRBV28 combines with J gene TRBJ2-6; D perhaps matches TRBD1 (5 bases). V was shortened by 4 bases and J by 0 bases, with 13 bases between the two germline ends. This CDR3 comprises 17 residues. Looked up from germline, CDR1 is MDHEN and CDR2 is SYDVKM. CDR3 protein: CASSSPAGISGANVLTF. CDR3 DNA sequence: TGTGCCAGCAGTTCGCCGGCAGGGATCTCTGGGGCCAACGTCCTGACTTTC.

V and J are TRBV5-1 and TRBJ2-6; TRBD1 agrees at 9 bases. This CDR3 contains 19 residues. V lost 0 bases to trimming and J lost 1 base; unmatched junction nucleotides: 8. CDR1 SGHRS and CDR2 YFSETQ come from the germline V gene. The CDR3 nucleotides are TGCGCCAGCAGCTTGGAGGGGGACAGGGCCCGATCTGGGGCCAACGTCCTGACTTTC. Its protein product is CASSLEGDRARSGANVLTF.

This chain links TRBV6-5 with TRBJ2-7, with TRBD1 as a possible D gene (5 bases). The CDR3 is 11 amino acids. V gave up 2 bases and J gave up 7 bases, with 6 bases separating them. CDR1 MNHEY and CDR2 SVGAGI come from the germline V gene. This chain's CDR3 is CASSYQGEQYF. The CDR3 DNA reads TGTGCCAGCAGTTACCAGGGTGAGCAGTACTTC.

CDR3 sequence reads: CASSFGQGKAFF. The CDR3 DNA reads TGTGCCAGCAGTTTCGGACAGGGTAAAGCTTTCTTT. The genes are TRBV6-5 and TRBJ1-1; 8 bases map to TRBD1. The CDR3 totals 12 residues. V was clipped by 4 bases and J by 9 bases; unmatched bases: 4. The V gene's germline CDR1 is MNHEY and CDR2 SVGAGI.

This clone was recorded only once. The rearrangement uses TRBV10-3 and TRBJ2-7; 7 nucleotides agree with TRBD1. Unmatched junction bases numbered 8, after V lost 9 bases and J lost 3 bases. Germline assignment: CDR1 ENHRY and CDR2 SYGVKD. This CDR3 has 13 amino acids. The CDR3 region is CAIVQGEGYEQYF. The CDR3 DNA sequence: TGTGCCATTGTCCAGGGGGAAGGCTACGAGCAGTACTTC.

In its sample, this clone was seen a few times. This chain links TRBV4-1 with TRBJ2-4; weak D call: TRBD1 (5 bases). Trimming took 1 base from V and 1 from J, leaving 14 bases between them. The CDR3 totals 17 residues. Looked up from germline, CDR1 is MGHRA and CDR2 is YSYEKL. CDR3 in DNA: TGCGCCAGCAGCCAAGCCGGCAGGGCTGGGGCCAAAAACATTCAGTACTTC. This translates into CASSQAGRAGAKNIQYF.